The present entry profiles one T cell receptor (beta chain) with its context. Its specificity is not known. Germline values: CDR1 MNHEY, CDR2 SVGAGI. The CDR3 consists of 15 residues. Trimming cost V 6 bases and J 0 bases; bases outside gene matches: 2. Before sequencing took place, the ViraFEST assay used viral peptide pools to expand antigen-specific CD4+ T cells. Isolation of CD4+ T cells took place after around 10 days of culture. Vaccine recipients lacked prior SARS-CoV-2 infection and had negative nucleocapsid antibodies. These data originate in a study of vaccination effects on CD4 cells after COVID-19. Data came from immunoSEQ multiplex PCR; TCRdb stores just in-frame clones and leaves some out. The sample has about 63,000 clones, about 79% seen once; the top ten hold around 3.8%. The study's findings and limits: Long after vaccination, the clones induced by infection and by vaccine shrank markedly in size.

The sample was CD4+ T cells from PBMCs cultured with HCoV-OC43 spike peptides, taken before COVID-19 vaccination. Subset here: HCoV-OC43 spike overlapping peptide pool stimulation. J is TRBJ1-6 and V is TRBV6-5, with 7 bases that match TRBD1. The clonotype comes from a human donor who received a COVID-19 vaccine. The CDR3: CASRTGSSYNSPLHF. Written as DNA, the CDR3 is TGTGCCAGCAGGACAGGGAGCTCCTATAATTCACCCCTCCACTTT.